This T cell receptor (beta chain) was captured in a study of CD8 T cells in Susac syndrome. Regarding the study as a whole: As the study acknowledged, the number of individuals who were part of its TCR sequencing and HLA analysis was relatively small.

The healthy controls were matched to patients by age and sex. The TEMRA cells underwent FACS enrichment, while the CD8+ and CD4+ T cells underwent negative isolation. This CDR3 comprises 14 residues. Germline V lookup: CDR1 LGHNA, CDR2 YNFKEQ. Trimming left V 6 bases short and J 5 bases short, with 17 bases between. This clonotype was seen a single time. Its antigen is as yet unknown. Reverse transcription of about 0.5 to 1 ug RNA used random hexamers. With immunoSEQ multiplex PCR, TCR beta CDR3 was amplified across 54 Vbeta and 13 Jbeta. TCRdb redid the calling of the immunoSEQ multiplex PCR reads with MiXCR, one entry per CDR3 protein. This table has more than 130,000 distinct CDR3 sequences, 94% appearing once.

This TCR came from a human donor in good health. The sample comprised CD8+ T cells from PBMCs. The V and J genes are TRBV4-2 and TRBJ2-7; D may be TRBD1 (7 bases). The CDR3 protein is CASREFGRGDEQYF. CDR3 DNA sequence: TGTGCCAGCAGGGAATTCGGCAGGGGGGACGAGCAGTACTTC.